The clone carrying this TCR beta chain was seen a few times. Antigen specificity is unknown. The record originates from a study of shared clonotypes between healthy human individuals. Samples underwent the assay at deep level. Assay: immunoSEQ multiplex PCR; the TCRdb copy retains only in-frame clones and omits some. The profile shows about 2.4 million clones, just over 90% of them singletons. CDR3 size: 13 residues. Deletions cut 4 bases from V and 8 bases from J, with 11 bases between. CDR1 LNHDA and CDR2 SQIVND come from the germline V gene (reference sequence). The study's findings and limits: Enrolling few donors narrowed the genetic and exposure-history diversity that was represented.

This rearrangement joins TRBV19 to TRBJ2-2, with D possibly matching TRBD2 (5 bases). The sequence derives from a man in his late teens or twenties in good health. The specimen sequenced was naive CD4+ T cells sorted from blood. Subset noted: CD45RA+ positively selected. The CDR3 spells CASSRRAAGELFF. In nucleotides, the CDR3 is TGTGCCAGTAGTAGGCGGGCGGCAGGGGAGCTGTTTTTT.